This paragraph reports one TCR beta chain. As yet, its antigen is unknown. The source of the sample is a study of cytomegalovirus exposure and HLA in healthy donors. Study findings and constraints: Immune exposure information available was restricted to CMV serostatus. Through in vitro validation, a few CMV-associated chains were shown to be specific for CMV antigens.

Primers for the PCR totalled 60 Vbeta and 13 Jbeta. Repertoires were generated with immunoSEQ multiplex PCR, while TCRdb's copy carries only in-frame clones and drops some. The sample gives 130,000 to 150,000 clones, roughly 80% of which show up once; roughly 4.9% is in the top ten. Sequencing was carried out using PBMCs. The TCR originated in a woman aged 45-60 years in good health and CMV-seronegative.

The CDR3 here is CASSGGGGHNEQFF. The CDR3 nucleotides are TGTGCCAGCAGCGGCGGGGGGGGCCACAATGAGCAGTTCTTC. This chain uses TRBV9 with TRBJ2-1; TRBD2 aligns across 9 bases. In germline, CDR1 is SGDLS, CDR2 YYNGEE. The junction had 3 bases not matched to a gene; V was cut back by 3 bases and J by 5 bases. The CDR3 covers 14 residues.